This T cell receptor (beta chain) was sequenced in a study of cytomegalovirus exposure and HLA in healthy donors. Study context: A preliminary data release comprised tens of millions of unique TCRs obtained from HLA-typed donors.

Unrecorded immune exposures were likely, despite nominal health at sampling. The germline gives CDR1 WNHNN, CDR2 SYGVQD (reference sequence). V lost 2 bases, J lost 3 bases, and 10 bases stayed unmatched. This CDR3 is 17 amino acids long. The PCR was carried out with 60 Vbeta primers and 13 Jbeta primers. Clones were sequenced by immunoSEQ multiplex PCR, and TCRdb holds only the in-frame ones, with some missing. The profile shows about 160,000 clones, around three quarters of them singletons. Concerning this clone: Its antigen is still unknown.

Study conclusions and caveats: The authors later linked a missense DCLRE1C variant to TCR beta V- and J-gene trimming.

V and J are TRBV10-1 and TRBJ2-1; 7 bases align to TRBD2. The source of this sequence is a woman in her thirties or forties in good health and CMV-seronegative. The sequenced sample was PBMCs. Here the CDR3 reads CASSESRAGAFYNEQFF. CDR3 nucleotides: TGCGCCAGCAGTGAGAGTCGGGCGGGAGCTTTCTACAATGAGCAGTTCTTC.